The clone carrying this T cell receptor beta chain was picked up one time. The CDR3 runs to 17 residues. Germline CDR1 LNHNV, CDR2 YYDKDF (reference sequence). Germline trimming cut 0 bases from V and 2 bases from J; bases unmatched to any gene: 7. This sample is drawn from a study of blood T cell repertoires in COVID-19. In the authors' methods: Quantification of nucleated cells was approximated via reference gene primer amplification. Clones were read by immunoSEQ multiplex PCR, and TCRdb kept only the in-frame ones, dropping some. The D gene and trimming were derived from the DNA, and the V and J assignments and clone size from that table. This table holds roughly 400,000 clones, less than 95% found once. Recovered participants had two consecutive negative NP/OP PCR tests, healthcare professional clearance, or symptom resolution.

Sequenced: PBMCs or T cells enriched from blood (not recorded which). The V and J genes are TRBV15 and TRBJ1-3; 7 nucleotides align to TRBD1. The source of this sequence is a young man who had recovered from COVID-19. CDR3 coding DNA: TGTGCCACCAGCAGAGATAGGTCCAGGGGGACTGGAAACACCATATATTTT. Its translation is CATSRDRSRGTGNTIYF. Variable domain in full (rest from reference TRBV15 and TRBJ1-3): DAMVIQNPRYQVTQFGKPVTLSCSQTLNHNVMYWYQQKSSQAPKLLFHYYDKDFNNEADTPDNFQSRRPNTSFCFLDIRSPGLGDTAMYLCATSRDRSRGTGNTIYFGEGSWLTVV.